These 9 T cell receptor beta chains originate from one sample sequenced in a study of regulatory T cells in long-lasting Graves disease. Time point noted: newly diagnosed GD, antithyroid drugs for less than 3 months. PBMC RNA was the source of the TCR library. Combining iRepertoire HTBI primers with Arm-PCR of CDR3 regions, the authors built TCR beta libraries. TCRdb fed the multiplex PCR reads into MiXCR, producing one record per CDR3 protein. The sample carries about 440,000 distinct CDR3 sequences, more than 12% recorded once. The data also belong to a second study, concerning T cells in Graves' hyperthyroidism and ophthalmopathy.

The sequencing used peripheral blood mononuclear cells (PBMCs), collected at new diagnosis, from a patient treated with antithyroid drugs. The receptors were sampled from a woman aged 25 to 45 with Graves disease.

For the CDR3, the DNA is TGTGCCAGCAGCCGTAACGCTCTGGGGGAAGAGACCCAGTACTTC. Amino acid sequence: CASSRNALGEETQYF. This chain links TRBV11-2 with TRBJ2-1; D may be TRBD1 or TRBD2 (5 bases each). The end of the DNA aligns better with TRBJ2-5, so the J call may be wrong. The CDR3 is 15 amino acids. Germline CDR1 reads SGHAT; CDR2 reads FQNNGV.

This clonotype was observed a handful of times. The V gene is TRBV28, the J gene TRBJ2-7; D call uncertain. There are 14 residues in the CDR3. Trimming shortened V by 4 bases and J by 6 bases, and 16 bases separated the two germline ends. The germline V gene encodes CDR1 MDHEN and CDR2 SYDVKM. CDR3 bases: TGTGCCAGCAGTTATCCCGATGGGCGCGCCGAGCAGTACTTC. Translation gives CASSYPDGRAEQYF. The whole variable domain, filled in from reference TRBV28 and TRBJ2-7, reads DVKVTQSSRYLVKRTGEKVFLECVQDMDHENMFWYRQDPGLGLRLIYFSYDVKMKEKGDIPEGYSVSREKKERFSLILESASTNQTSMYLCASSYPDGRAEQYFGPGTRLTVT.

This clonotype was recorded many times. The genes are TRBV7-2 and TRBJ2-1; 7 nucleotides line up with TRBD2. Germline CDR1 SGHTA, CDR2 FQGNSA. The CDR3 loop spans 15 amino acids. The V segment lost 3 bases and the J segment 0 bases; nucleotides outside the gene matches: 2. CDR3 DNA sequence: TGTGCCAGCAGCTTGGCGGGAGCCTCCTACAATGAGCAGTTCTTC. Its protein product is CASSLAGASYNEQFF.

This clonotype was detected only a few times. The CDR3 DNA follows: TGCAGCGCGATGGAAGGAGGGGGTGGGAAGAGCTACACCTTC. Protein sequence: CSAMEGGGGKSYTF. The V call is TRBV29-1, the J call TRBJ1-2; D is perhaps TRBD1 (6 bases). The CDR3 extends over 14 amino acids. Trimming shortened V by 7 bases and J by 9 bases, and 24 bases separated the two germline ends. Looked up from germline, CDR1 is SQVTM and CDR2 is ANQGSEA.

This clonotype was counted between two and nine times. The rearrangement uses TRBV6-2 or TRBV6-3 and TRBJ1-1, with D perhaps TRBD1 (6 bases). CDR1 and CDR2 from the germline V gene are MNHEY and SVGEGT. There are 17 residues in the CDR3. V gave up 6 bases and J gave up 2 bases, with 22 bases separating them. CDR3 residues: CASRQGPLLSQNTEAFF. As DNA, the CDR3 is TGTGCCAGCAGACAGGGTCCCCTTCTTTCTCAAAACACTGAAGCTTTCTTT.

This chain joins TRBV9 and TRBJ2-1; D is possibly TRBD1 or TRBD2 (5 bases each). This CDR3 contains 16 residues. V lost 2 bases and J lost 2, with 14 bases in between. The germline CDR1 and CDR2 sequences are SGDLS and YYNGEE. DNA for the CDR3: TGTGCCAGCAGCGTGGGACCTCTAAGAACCTACAATGAGCAGTTCTTC. This encodes CASSVGPLRTYNEQFF. The whole variable domain, remainder taken from reference TRBV9 and TRBJ2-1, is DSGVTQTPKHLITATGQRVTLRCSPRSGDLSVYWYQQSLDQGLQFLIQYYNGEERAKGNILERFSAQQFPDLHSELNLSSLELGDSALYFCASSVGPLRTYNEQFFGPGTRLTVL.

V gene TRBV7-2 combines with J gene TRBJ2-7; 13 bases map to TRBD2. Per the germline V gene, CDR1 is SGHTA and CDR2 is FQGNSA. The CDR3 contains 16 residues. With V trimmed by 2 bases and J by 3 bases, 4 bases remained unmatched. As DNA, the CDR3 is TGTGCCAGCAGCTTATGGACTAGCGGGAGACTCTACGAGCAGTACTTC. Protein sequence: CASSLWTSGRLYEQYF.

This clonotype was seen many times. The chain recombines TRBV18 with TRBJ2-1; TRBD2 matches at 7 bases. The CDR3 has 12 residues. J lost 15 bases, V lost 6 bases, and 11 bases had no gene match. The germline V gene encodes CDR1 KGHSH and CDR2 LQKENI. This CDR3 is CASSQAGELPFF. CDR3 DNA: TGTGCCAGCTCCCAGGCGGGAGAGCTCCCGTTCTTC. Combining the CDR3 with reference TRBV18 and TRBJ2-1 gives the whole variable domain NAGVMQNPRHLVRRRGQEARLRCSPMKGHSHVYWYRQLPEEGLKFMVYLQKENIIDESGMPKERFSAEFPKEGPSILRIQQVVRGDSAAYFCASSQAGELPFFGPGTRLTVL.

This clonotype showed up just a few times. This chain joins TRBV20-1 and TRBJ1-1; TRBD1 matches at 9 bases. This CDR3 is 19 amino acids long. CDR1 and CDR2 from the germline V gene are DFQATT and SNEGSKA (reference sequence). The junction had 18 bases not matched to a gene; V was cut back by 3 bases and J by 1 base. The DNA for the CDR3 is TGCAGTGCTAGGTTTAACAGGGGGCGCGGTCGGGGGGAGAACACTGAAGCTTTCTTT. Protein sequence: CSARFNRGRGRGENTEAFF.